A selection of T cell receptor beta chains follows, all from one sample in a study of blood T cell repertoires in COVID-19. Assay used: immunoSEQ multiplex PCR; TCRdb lists only in-frame clones, some missing. The sample consists of fewer than 300,000 clones, approximately 85% of them appearing once. Sequenced: peripheral blood. The receptors here all came from a man aged 50 to 60 with active or convalescent COVID-19. Both conserved end residues are part of each CDR3. The order of the fields is V gene, D gene, J gene, CDR3 length, clone size, CDR3 protein, CDR3 DNA. D genes are given only for firm matches. Size tells how often a clone was seen (once, few, many) or the class of an expanded clone, and some rows leave it out.

TRBV4-3,TRBD1,TRBJ1-3,16,NA,CASSQVGGHSGNTIYF,TGCGCCAGCAGCCAAGTAGGGGGCCACTCTGGAAACACCATATATTTT
TRBV7-2,TRBD1,TRBJ2-3,15,once,CASSFDRAFTDTQYF,TGTGCCAGCAGCTTCGACAGGGCGTTCACAGATACGCAGTATTTT
TRBV25-1,TRBD2,TRBJ2-2,18,NA,CASSHTYGTSSNTGELFF,TGTGCCAGCAGTCACACTTATGGGACTAGCTCCAACACCGGGGAGCTGTTTTTT
TRBV5-1,TRBD1,TRBJ1-2,13,NA,CASSWDSGYGYTF,TGCGCCAGCAGCTGGGACAGCGGCTATGGCTACACCTTC
TRBV9,NA,TRBJ1-4,14,once,CASSVGAHHEKLFF,TGTGCCAGCAGCGTAGGAGCCCACCATGAAAAACTGTTTTTT
TRBV6-5,NA,TRBJ1-5,15,NA,CASSPRGFSNQPQHF,TGTGCCAGCAGCCCCCGGGGGTTTAGCAATCAGCCCCAGCATTTT
TRBV4-2,TRBD2,TRBJ2-1,16,once,CASSPLKGVAGGEQFF,TGTGCCAGCAGCCCCTTAAAGGGGGTAGCGGGAGGTGAGCAGTTCTTC
TRBV7-2,NA,TRBJ1-2,14,once,CASSLNYQIYGYTF,TGTGCCAGCAGCTTAAACTACCAGATCTATGGCTACACCTTC
TRBV7-6,TRBD2,TRBJ2-7,17,NA,CASSFSGRAISGGEQYF,TGTGCCAGCAGCTTTAGCGGGAGGGCCATCTCTGGAGGCGAGCAGTACTTC
TRBV30,TRBD1,TRBJ2-1,12,NA,CAAVTGGFVQFF,TGTGCCGCCGTAACAGGGGGCTTTGTGCAGTTCTTC
TRBV5-1,TRBD2,TRBJ2-1,14,NA,CASRDQAGWDEQFF,TGCGCCAGCAGAGACCAAGCGGGGTGGGATGAGCAGTTCTTC
TRBV7-9,NA,TRBJ1-1,16,NA,CASSFPVGIQDTEAFF,TGTGCCAGCAGCTTCCCAGTGGGTATCCAGGACACTGAAGCTTTCTTT
TRBV24-1,TRBD1,TRBJ2-1,16,NA,CATSDSGTGTIYEQFF,TGTGCCACCAGTGATAGTGGGACAGGGACTATCTATGAGCAGTTCTTC
TRBV27,TRBD1,TRBJ2-7,13,few,CASSRQGFYEQYF,TGTGCCAGCAGCCGACAGGGGTTCTACGAGCAGTACTTC
TRBV29-1,TRBD1,TRBJ1-1,16,NA,CSVEARDRGFKAEAFF,TGCAGCGTTGAGGCCCGGGACAGGGGCTTCAAAGCTGAAGCTTTCTTT
TRBV7-9,NA,TRBJ2-2,16,NA,CASSFRGLWDSGELFF,TGTGCCAGCAGCTTTAGGGGTCTTTGGGACTCCGGGGAGCTGTTTTTT
TRBV6-1,NA,TRBJ1-2,15,NA,CASSEWGTSTWGYTF,TGTGCCAGCAGTGAATGGGGGACATCTACGTGGGGCTACACCTTC
TRBV30,TRBD1,TRBJ1-2,15,NA,CAWNGGTGTIYGYTF,TGTGCCTGGAACGGGGGGACAGGGACTATTTATGGCTACACCTTC
TRBV7-2,NA,TRBJ2-7,14,NA,CASSSSGTYYEQYF,TGTGCCAGCAGCTCATCCGGGACTTACTACGAGCAGTACTTC
TRBV18,TRBD1,TRBJ1-2,17,NA,CASSQTHQTGARYGYTF,TGTGCCAGCTCACAGACCCACCAAACAGGGGCTAGGTATGGCTACACCTTC
TRBV5-1,NA,TRBJ1-1,15,once,CASSSGQGGYTEAFF,TGCGCCAGCAGCTCCGGACAAGGAGGGTACACTGAAGCTTTCTTT
TRBV2,NA,TRBJ2-7,17,once,CATRDTGAGSLTYEQYF,TGTGCCACCCGGGACACAGGGGCCGGGAGCCTCACCTACGAGCAGTACTTC
TRBV27,NA,TRBJ1-2,16,NA,CASRGSGNVGIGGYTF,TGTGCCAGCCGCGGTTCCGGGAACGTCGGCATTGGGGGCTACACCTTC
TRBV5-1,TRBD1,TRBJ1-1,14,NA,CASSLPSKTGEAFF,TGCGCCAGCAGCTTGCCGTCTAAGACAGGGGAAGCTTTCTTT
TRBV10-3,NA,TRBJ2-7,15,NA,CAISESRGRSGEQYF,TGTGCCATCAGTGAGTCCCGTGGGAGAAGTGGCGAGCAGTACTTC
TRBV3-1/TRBV3-2,NA,TRBJ2-7,14,NA,CASSQGTGPGEQYF,TGTGCCAGCAGCCAAGGAACCGGCCCGGGCGAGCAGTACTTC
TRBV6-5,NA,TRBJ1-2,11,NA,CASASNYGYTF,TGTGCCAGCGCCAGTAACTATGGCTACACCTTC
TRBV30,NA,TRBJ2-4,11,once,CAWSVQGLQYF,TGTGCCTGGAGTGTACAGGGTCTACAGTACTTC
TRBV19,NA,TRBJ2-6,15,NA,CATGGHNSGANVLTF,TGTGCCACAGGCGGGCACAACTCTGGGGCCAACGTCCTGACTTTC
TRBV6-5,NA,TRBJ2-3,15,NA,CASSPSSVSTDTQYF,TGTGCCAGCAGTCCCTCTAGCGTAAGCACAGATACGCAGTATTTT
TRBV19,TRBD2,TRBJ2-1,15,NA,CASSTSGSSYNEQFF,TGTGCCAGTAGTACTAGCGGGAGCTCCTACAATGAGCAGTTCTTC
TRBV24-1,NA,TRBJ2-5,15,NA,CATSDFRTDQETQYF,TGTGCCACCAGTGATTTTCGGACAGACCAAGAGACCCAGTACTTC
TRBV29-1,NA,TRBJ2-7,14,NA,CSVVLAGGASEQYF,TGCAGCGTTGTCTTGGCCGGCGGGGCAAGCGAGCAGTACTTC
TRBV6-2/TRBV6-3,TRBD1,TRBJ2-5,14,NA,CASSYSWTGKTQYF,TGTGCCAGCAGTTACTCGTGGACAGGGAAGACCCAGTACTTC
TRBV5-6,NA,TRBJ2-3,16,NA,CASSVPSRYRTDTQYF,TGTGCCAGCAGCGTGCCCTCTAGGTATCGCACAGATACGCAGTATTTT